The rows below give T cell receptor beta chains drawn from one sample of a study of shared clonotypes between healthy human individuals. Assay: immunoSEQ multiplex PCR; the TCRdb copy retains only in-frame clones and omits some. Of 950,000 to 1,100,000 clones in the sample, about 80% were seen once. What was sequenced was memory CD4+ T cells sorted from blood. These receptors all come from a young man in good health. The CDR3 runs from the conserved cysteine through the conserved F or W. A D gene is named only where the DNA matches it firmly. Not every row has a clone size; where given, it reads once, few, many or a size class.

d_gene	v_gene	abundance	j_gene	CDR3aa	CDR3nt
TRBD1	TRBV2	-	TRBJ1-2	CASSEEQQGLSFPNYGYTF	TGTGCCAGCAGTGAGGAACAACAGGGGTTAAGTTTCCCAAACTATGGCTACACCTTC
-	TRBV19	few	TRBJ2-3	CASSGSGNTDTQYF	TGTGCCAGTAGTGGTAGCGGAAACACAGATACGCAGTATTTT
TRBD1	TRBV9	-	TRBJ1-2	CASSSWTGANYGYTF	TGTGCCAGCAGCTCCTGGACAGGGGCAAACTATGGCTACACCTTC
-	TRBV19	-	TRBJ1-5	CATGTSNQPQHF	TGTGCCACCGGGACCAGCAATCAGCCCCAGCATTTT
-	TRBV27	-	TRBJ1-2	CASSSQAHSGYTF	TGTGCCAGCAGTTCGCAGGCTCACAGCGGCTACACCTTC
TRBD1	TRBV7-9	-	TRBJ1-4	CASSLGQANEKLFF	TGTGCCAGCAGCTTGGGACAGGCTAATGAAAAACTGTTTTTT
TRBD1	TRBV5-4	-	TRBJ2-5	CASSTGTGSGETQYF	TGTGCCAGCAGCACAGGGACAGGGTCGGGAGAGACCCAGTACTTC
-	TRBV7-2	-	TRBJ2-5	CASSPRIETQYF	TGTGCCAGCAGCCCACGCATAGAGACCCAGTACTTC
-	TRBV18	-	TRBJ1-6	CASFRVPLHF	TGTGCCAGCTTCAGAGTACCCCTCCACTTT
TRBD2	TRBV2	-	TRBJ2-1	CASGLAGSSYNEQFF	TGTGCCAGCGGACTAGCGGGGAGCTCCTACAATGAGCAGTTCTTC
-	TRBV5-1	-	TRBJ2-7	CASSPALSSYEQYF	TGTGCCAGCAGCCCCGCATTAAGCTCCTACGAGCAGTACTTC
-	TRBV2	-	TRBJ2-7	CASSEDLSYEQYF	TGTGCCAGCAGTGAAGACCTCTCCTACGAGCAGTACTTC
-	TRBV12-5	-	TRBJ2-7	CASGYSGSSYEQYF	TGTGCTAGTGGTTACTCCGGGAGCTCCTACGAGCAGTACTTC
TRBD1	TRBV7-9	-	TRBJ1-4	CASSLNRDRGNEKLFF	TGTGCCAGCAGCTTAAACCGGGACAGGGGAAATGAAAAACTGTTTTTT
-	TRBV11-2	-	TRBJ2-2	CASSPRRGINTGELFF	TGTGCCAGCAGCCCACGGAGAGGGATTAACACCGGGGAGCTGTTTTTT
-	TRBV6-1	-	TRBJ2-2	CASSEVTQGIAGELFF	TGTGCCAGCAGTGAAGTTACACAGGGAATCGCCGGGGAGCTGTTTTTT
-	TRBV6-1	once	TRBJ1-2	CASSEGWGFDGYTF	TGTGCCAGCAGTGAGGGGTGGGGGTTTGATGGCTACACCTTC
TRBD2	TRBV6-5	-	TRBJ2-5	CASSPTSGRRETQYF	TGTGCCAGCAGCCCGACTAGCGGGAGGCGAGAGACCCAGTACTTC
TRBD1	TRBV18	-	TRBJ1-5	CASSLGTGGVGYDQPQHF	TGTGCCAGCTCACTTGGGACAGGGGGCGTAGGTTATGATCAGCCCCAGCATTTT
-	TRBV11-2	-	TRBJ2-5	CASSSQGRGVTQYF	TGTGCCAGCAGCTCCCAGGGGAGAGGCGTGACCCAGTACTTC
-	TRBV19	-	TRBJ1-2	CASFEKGDYGYTF	TGTGCCAGTTTTGAAAAGGGAGACTATGGCTACACCTTC
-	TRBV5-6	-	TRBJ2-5	CASSVVLLETQYF	TGTGCCAGCAGCGTGGTTCTATTGGAGACCCAGTACTTC